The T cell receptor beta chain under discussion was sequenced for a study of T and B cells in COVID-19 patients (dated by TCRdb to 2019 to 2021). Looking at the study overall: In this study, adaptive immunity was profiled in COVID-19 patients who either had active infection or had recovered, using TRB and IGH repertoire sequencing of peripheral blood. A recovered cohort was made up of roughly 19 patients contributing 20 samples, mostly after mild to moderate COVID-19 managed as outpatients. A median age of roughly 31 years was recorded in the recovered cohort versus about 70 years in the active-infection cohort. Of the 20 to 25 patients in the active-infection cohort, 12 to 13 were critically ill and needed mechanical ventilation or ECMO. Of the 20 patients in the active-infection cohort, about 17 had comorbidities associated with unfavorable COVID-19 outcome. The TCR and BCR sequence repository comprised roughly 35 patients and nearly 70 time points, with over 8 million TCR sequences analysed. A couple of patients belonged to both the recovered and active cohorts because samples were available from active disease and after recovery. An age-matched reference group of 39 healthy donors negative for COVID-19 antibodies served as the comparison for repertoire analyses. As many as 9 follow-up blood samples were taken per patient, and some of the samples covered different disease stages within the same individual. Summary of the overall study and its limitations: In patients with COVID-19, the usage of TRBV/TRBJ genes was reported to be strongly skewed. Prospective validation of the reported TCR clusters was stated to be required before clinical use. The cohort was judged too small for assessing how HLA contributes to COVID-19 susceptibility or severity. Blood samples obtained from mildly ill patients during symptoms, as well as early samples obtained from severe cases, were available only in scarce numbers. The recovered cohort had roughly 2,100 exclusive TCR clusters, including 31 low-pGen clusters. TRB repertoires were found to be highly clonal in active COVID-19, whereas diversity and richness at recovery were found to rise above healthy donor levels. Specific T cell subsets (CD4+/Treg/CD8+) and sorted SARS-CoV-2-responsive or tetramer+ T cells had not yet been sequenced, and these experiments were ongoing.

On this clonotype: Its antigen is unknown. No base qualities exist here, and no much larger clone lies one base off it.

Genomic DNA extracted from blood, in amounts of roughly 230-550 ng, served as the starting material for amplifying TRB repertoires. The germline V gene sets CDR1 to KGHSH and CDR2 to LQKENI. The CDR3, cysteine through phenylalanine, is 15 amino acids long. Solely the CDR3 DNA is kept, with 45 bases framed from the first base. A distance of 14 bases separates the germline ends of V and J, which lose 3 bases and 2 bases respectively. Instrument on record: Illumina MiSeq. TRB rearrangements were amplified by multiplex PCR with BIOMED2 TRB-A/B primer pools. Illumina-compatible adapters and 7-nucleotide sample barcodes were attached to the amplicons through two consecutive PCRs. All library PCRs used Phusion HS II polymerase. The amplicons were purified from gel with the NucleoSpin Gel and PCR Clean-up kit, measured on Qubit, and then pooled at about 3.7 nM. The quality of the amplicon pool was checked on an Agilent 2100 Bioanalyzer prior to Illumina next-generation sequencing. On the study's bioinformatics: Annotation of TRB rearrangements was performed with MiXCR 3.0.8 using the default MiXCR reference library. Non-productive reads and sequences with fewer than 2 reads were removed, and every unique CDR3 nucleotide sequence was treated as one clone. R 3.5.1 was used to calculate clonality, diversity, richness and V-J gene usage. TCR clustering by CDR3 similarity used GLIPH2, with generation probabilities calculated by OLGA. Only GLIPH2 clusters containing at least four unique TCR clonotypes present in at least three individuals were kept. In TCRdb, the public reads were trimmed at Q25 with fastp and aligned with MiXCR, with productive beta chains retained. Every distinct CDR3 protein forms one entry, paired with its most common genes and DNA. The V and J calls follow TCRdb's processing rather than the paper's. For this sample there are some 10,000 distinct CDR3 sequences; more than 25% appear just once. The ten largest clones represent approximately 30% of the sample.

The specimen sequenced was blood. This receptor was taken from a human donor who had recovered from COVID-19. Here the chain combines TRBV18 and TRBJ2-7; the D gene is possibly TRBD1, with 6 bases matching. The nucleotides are TGTGCCAGCTCACCGTCACAGGGCACTGCCTACGAGCAGTACTTC. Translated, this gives CASSPSQGTAYEQYF.